The rows below give T cell receptor beta chains drawn from one sample of a study of early T cells in non-severe SARS-CoV-2 infection. TCRdb re-derived calls from the 5' RACE reads in MiXCR, one entry per CDR3 protein. Of some 80,000 distinct CDR3 sequences listed, roughly an eighth are singletons. Sequences were obtained from whole blood. The receptor set was obtained from an adult who was a healthcare worker with PCR-confirmed SARS-CoV-2 infection or an uninfected control (not recorded which). Both conserved end residues are part of each CDR3. A D gene is named only where the DNA matches it firmly. Expanded clones are given a class, and other clones once, few, many or no size at all.

J: TRBJ2-3
size: many
D: -
V: TRBV7-9
DNA: TGTGCCAGCAGCCCAAGACGGTCGGGGCCCCGCACAGATACGCAGTATTTT
CDR3: CASSPRRSGPRTDTQYF

J: TRBJ2-7
size: -
D: -
V: TRBV6-2/TRBV6-3
DNA: TGTGTCAGCAGTTACTTGGATTCCTACGAGCAGTACTTC
CDR3: CVSSYLDSYEQYF

J: TRBJ2-2
size: -
D: -
V: TRBV7-8
DNA: TGTGCCAGCAGCTCTTCCCGACAAGCCGGGGAGCTGTTTTTT
CDR3: CASSSSRQAGELFF

J: TRBJ2-1
size: few
D: -
V: TRBV7-8
DNA: TGTGCCAGCAGCTTACTCTGGAGGAATGAGCAGTTCTTC
CDR3: CASSLLWRNEQFF

J: TRBJ1-2
size: -
D: -
V: TRBV29-1
DNA: TGCAGCGTTGGGGCATCGGGTTGGGAAGGAAGGGCTGACTATGGCTACACCTTC
CDR3: CSVGASGWEGRADYGYTF

J: TRBJ2-2
size: few
D: TRBD2
V: TRBV5-1
DNA: TGCGCCAGCAGCTTCTTTCTAGCGGGAGGGCCGTCCGGGGGCACCGGGGAGCTGTTTTTT
CDR3: CASSFFLAGGPSGGTGELFF

J: TRBJ2-5
size: -
D: -
V: TRBV5-6
DNA: TGTGCCAGCAGCTTGGTTGCGGGAGAGACCCAGTACTTC
CDR3: CASSLVAGETQYF

J: TRBJ2-2
size: -
D: -
V: TRBV7-8
DNA: TGTGCCAGCATCCAACAGCCCCCCGGGGAGCTGTTTTTT
CDR3: CASIQQPPGELFF

J: TRBJ2-1
size: -
D: TRBD2
V: TRBV5-4
DNA: TGTGCCAGCAGCCCTAGCGGGAGACAACGGACCTACAATGAGCAGTTCTTC
CDR3: CASSPSGRQRTYNEQFF

J: TRBJ2-1
size: -
D: TRBD2
V: TRBV5-1
DNA: TGCGTCAGCAGCTTGGAGGGGCTGACTAGCGGTGAGCAGTTCTTC
CDR3: CVSSLEGLTSGEQFF

J: TRBJ1-6
size: few
D: -
V: TRBV29-1
DNA: TGCAGCGTTGCGGACGACCGCTATAATTCACCCCTCCACTTT
CDR3: CSVADDRYNSPLHF

J: TRBJ2-4
size: many
D: TRBD1
V: TRBV4-2
DNA: TGTGCCAGCAGCCAAGATGCATCGAGGGGGCTAGCCAAAAACATTCAGTACTTC
CDR3: CASSQDASRGLAKNIQYF

J: TRBJ2-2
size: few
D: TRBD1
V: TRBV9
DNA: TGTGCCAGCAGCATCTGGACAGGGTCGAACACCGGGGAGCTGTTTTTT
CDR3: CASSIWTGSNTGELFF

J: TRBJ1-1
size: -
D: -
V: TRBV12-3/TRBV12-4
DNA: TGTGCCAGCAGTTTAGCAGGCGAGGGGCTAAACACTCAAGCTTTCTTT
CDR3: CASSLAGEGLNTQAFF

J: TRBJ2-7
size: few
D: TRBD1
V: TRBV29-1
DNA: TGCAGCACCTGGACAGGTTTAGGGTACGAGCAGTACTTC
CDR3: CSTWTGLGYEQYF

J: TRBJ2-5
size: -
D: -
V: TRBV4-1
DNA: TGCGCCAGCAGCCAAGAACAAGAGACCCAGTACTTC
CDR3: CASSQEQETQYF

J: TRBJ2-3
size: -
D: TRBD1
V: TRBV5-4
DNA: TGTGCCAGCAGCCCTCCGACAGGGGATGATACGCAGTATTTT
CDR3: CASSPPTGDDTQYF

J: TRBJ2-3
size: few
D: TRBD1
V: TRBV6-1
DNA: TGTGCCAGCAGTGATACGACAGGGGGCACAGATACGCAGTATTTT
CDR3: CASSDTTGGTDTQYF

J: TRBJ2-5
size: few
D: TRBD2
V: TRBV9
DNA: TGTGCCAGCAGCGTAGTTGGGACTAGCGGGACAGAGACCCAGTACTTC
CDR3: CASSVVGTSGTETQYF

J: TRBJ2-1
size: many
D: -
V: TRBV18
DNA: TGTGCCAGCTCGTGGGGAAATAGGGACAATGAGCAGTTCTTC
CDR3: CASSWGNRDNEQFF

J: TRBJ2-7
size: -
D: TRBD2
V: TRBV4-2
DNA: TGTGCCAGCAGCCAATATGAGCCTTCCGGGGGGACCTACGAGCAGTACTTC
CDR3: CASSQYEPSGGTYEQYF

J: TRBJ1-5
size: many
D: -
V: TRBV18
DNA: TGTGCCAGCTCACCACCGGTGGGGGCGGGCCAGCCCCAGCATTTT
CDR3: CASSPPVGAGQPQHF

J: TRBJ2-5
size: -
D: TRBD2
V: TRBV7-3
DNA: TGTGCCAGCAGCCCCTCCTTGGGGCGAGCGGGGGAGACCCAGTACTTC
CDR3: CASSPSLGRAGETQYF

J: TRBJ1-2
size: few
D: -
V: TRBV29-1
DNA: TGCAGCGTTGAACGAGACACCTATGGCTACACCTTC
CDR3: CSVERDTYGYTF

J: TRBJ2-1
size: -
D: -
V: TRBV28
DNA: TGTGCCAGCAGTTTAGCGGGGTCCTCCTACAATGAGCAGTTCTTC
CDR3: CASSLAGSSYNEQFF

J: TRBJ2-2
size: -
D: TRBD1
V: TRBV6-5
DNA: TGTGCCAGCAGTTACTCGCCGACAGGGCCCAACACCGGGGAGCTGTTTTTT
CDR3: CASSYSPTGPNTGELFF

J: TRBJ2-6
size: few
D: -
V: TRBV12-3/TRBV12-4
DNA: TGTGCCAGCGGGCCCTCTGGGGCCAACGTCCTGACTTTC
CDR3: CASGPSGANVLTF

J: TRBJ2-2
size: -
D: -
V: TRBV7-6
DNA: TGTGCCAGCAGCCCCAGGGGCGGGGAGCTGTTTTTT
CDR3: CASSPRGGELFF

J: TRBJ1-1
size: -
D: -
V: TRBV16
DNA: TGTGCCAGCAGCCAGCACTTTGGACAGCAGAACACTGAAGCTTTCTTT
CDR3: CASSQHFGQQNTEAFF

J: TRBJ2-3
size: few
D: TRBD2
V: TRBV11-2
DNA: TGTGCCAGCAGCTCCTTTAGGACTAGCGGTCGCACAGATACGCAGTATTTT
CDR3: CASSSFRTSGRTDTQYF

J: TRBJ1-6
size: few
D: TRBD1
V: TRBV20-1
DNA: TGCAGTGCTTATGGGGGGACAGGTTTCAATTCACCCCTCCACTTT
CDR3: CSAYGGTGFNSPLHF

J: TRBJ1-5
size: -
D: -
V: TRBV29-1
DNA: TGCAGCGTTTCCTCCAGGGAAGATCAGCCCCAGCATTTT
CDR3: CSVSSREDQPQHF

J: TRBJ2-2
size: once
D: -
V: TRBV9
DNA: TGTGCCAGCAGCGTAATCGGGGGAAACACCGGGGAGCTGTTTTTT
CDR3: CASSVIGGNTGELFF

J: TRBJ2-3
size: many
D: TRBD2
V: TRBV5-1
DNA: TGCGCCAGCAGCTTGGGACTAGCGGGAAACACAGATACGCAGTATTTT
CDR3: CASSLGLAGNTDTQYF

J: TRBJ2-1
size: few
D: -
V: TRBV12-3/TRBV12-4
DNA: TGTGCCAGCAGGGGAGCGCTCTCCTACAATGAGCAGTTCTTC
CDR3: CASRGALSYNEQFF

J: TRBJ1-1
size: -
D: -
V: TRBV12-5
DNA: TGTGCTAGTGGCCGGGACACCTCAGAAGCTTTCTTT
CDR3: CASGRDTSEAFF

J: TRBJ1-2
size: -
D: -
V: TRBV2
DNA: TGTGCCAGCATGGAAGTCCCTTGGGATGGCTACACCTTC
CDR3: CASMEVPWDGYTF

J: TRBJ2-3
size: few
D: -
V: TRBV18
DNA: TGTGCCAGCTCACGCCGGGGTTACTCAGATACGCAGTATTTT
CDR3: CASSRRGYSDTQYF

J: TRBJ2-5
size: -
D: -
V: TRBV5-1
DNA: TGCGCCAGCGGGGCCGCTGAGACCCAGTACTTC
CDR3: CASGAAETQYF

J: TRBJ1-5
size: many
D: -
V: TRBV19
DNA: TGTGCCAGTAGCCGCGACAGATTCAATCAGCCCCAGCATTTT
CDR3: CASSRDRFNQPQHF

J: TRBJ2-3
size: many
D: -
V: TRBV10-1
DNA: TGCGCCAGCAGTGATTCTACGGCTAGCACAGATACGCAGTATTTT
CDR3: CASSDSTASTDTQYF

J: TRBJ2-1
size: -
D: -
V: TRBV20-1
DNA: TGCAGTGCTCCTTGGGTGCGCAGCTCCTACAATGAGCAGTTCTTC
CDR3: CSAPWVRSSYNEQFF

J: TRBJ1-1
size: few
D: -
V: TRBV3-1
DNA: TGTGCCAGCAGCCCCGAGATTATGAACACTGAAGCTTTCTTT
CDR3: CASSPEIMNTEAFF

J: TRBJ1-4
size: -
D: TRBD1
V: TRBV20-1
DNA: TGCAGTGCTAGAGACGGGACAGGGCACGAAAAACTGTTTTTT
CDR3: CSARDGTGHEKLFF

J: TRBJ1-6
size: few
D: -
V: TRBV7-6
DNA: TGTGCCAGCAGCTTAAAGCAGGGTCCTGATCGCCTCCACTTT
CDR3: CASSLKQGPDRLHF

J: TRBJ2-7
size: many
D: TRBD2
V: TRBV27
DNA: TGTGCCAGCAGTTCGCTAGCGGGAGTGGACGAGCAGTACTTC
CDR3: CASSSLAGVDEQYF

J: TRBJ1-3
size: -
D: -
V: TRBV12-3/TRBV12-4
DNA: TGTGCCAGCAGTTTTTGGGGGGCGGCTGAAAACACCATATATTTT
CDR3: CASSFWGAAENTIYF

J: TRBJ1-1
size: -
D: TRBD1
V: TRBV11-2
DNA: TGTGCCAGCAGCTTATCACAGGGGGCGGGCACTGAAGCTTTCTTT
CDR3: CASSLSQGAGTEAFF

J: TRBJ2-4
size: few
D: -
V: TRBV3-1
DNA: TGTGCCAGCAGCCAGGGGGTGGTGGCCAAAAACATTCAGTACTTC
CDR3: CASSQGVVAKNIQYF

J: TRBJ2-1
size: -
D: -
V: TRBV10-2
DNA: TGCGCCACTTCGGGGGGCCCGAGCTCCTACAATGAGCAGTTCTTC
CDR3: CATSGGPSSYNEQFF

J: TRBJ2-7
size: -
D: -
V: TRBV5-1
DNA: TGCGCCAGCAGCTTGGTCGTAGCGAACGAGCAGTACTTC
CDR3: CASSLVVANEQYF

J: TRBJ2-1
size: few
D: -
V: TRBV20-1
DNA: TGCAGTGCTAGAGATGGATCCAGTGGTCATGAGCAGTTCTTC
CDR3: CSARDGSSGHEQFF